This is a list of T cell receptor beta chains from one sample in a study of regulatory T cells in long-lasting Graves disease. TCRdb reanalysed the multiplex PCR reads using MiXCR and keeps one entry per CDR3 protein. In the table there are 680,000 or so distinct CDR3 sequences, about 16% of which are singletons. This same sample was also taken into another study, of T cells in Graves' hyperthyroidism and ophthalmopathy.

Material: peripheral blood mononuclear cells (PBMCs), obtained at new diagnosis, from a patient treated with antithyroid drugs. All receptors derive from a woman in her twenties or thirties with Graves disease. Both conserved end residues are part of each CDR3. Fields, in order: J gene, V gene, CDR3 protein.

TRBJ1-1 | TRBV18 | CASSPIPPPNTEAFF
TRBJ1-6 | TRBV25-1 | CASRGTGEGNSPLHF
TRBJ2-3 | TRBV20-1 | CSARDAARVSTDTQYF
TRBJ2-3 | TRBV28 | CASSLLSGARTDTQYF
TRBJ2-1 | TRBV12-3/TRBV12-4 | CASSSQTGGYNEQFF
TRBJ2-5 | TRBV7-8 | CASSPQRGGQETQYF
TRBJ2-3 | TRBV2 | CASSAAGTGTSTDTQYF
TRBJ2-3 | TRBV7-3 | CASSASYMITDTQYF
TRBJ1-1 | TRBV24-1 | CATRPTGNTEAFF
TRBJ1-4 | TRBV28 | CASSIRAEGKTNEKLFF
TRBJ1-4 | TRBV24-1 | CATSDFEKLFF
TRBJ2-7 | TRBV29-1 | CSVEFGPLEQYF
TRBJ2-1 | TRBV20-1 | CSARDPGGESYNEQFF
TRBJ2-7 | TRBV20-1 | CSARVRQATYEQYF
TRBJ2-7 | TRBV27 | CASREKWRDYSYEQYF
TRBJ2-5 | TRBV5-1 | CASSFGKGQGDGSRETQYF
TRBJ1-1 | TRBV30 | CAWSVGPGTEAFF
TRBJ1-1 | TRBV19 | CASTTTGIINTEAFF
TRBJ2-1 | TRBV5-1 | CASRTRGLTVASYNEQFF
TRBJ2-1 | TRBV10-1 | CASSDRDRGYNEQFF
TRBJ2-7 | TRBV29-1 | CSALLDRKPYEQYF
TRBJ2-5 | TRBV7-9 | CASSFFIRGGEVLETQYF
TRBJ1-5 | TRBV4-1 | CASSQDRPPNQPQHF
TRBJ1-5 | TRBV29-1 | CIEGGWLRDQPQHF
TRBJ2-2 | TRBV11-3 | CASSLGVSASGAPNTGELFF
TRBJ1-2 | TRBV7-3 | CASSLSAGAKYGYTF
TRBJ2-1 | TRBV28 | CASSDQGLGSEQFF
TRBJ1-3 | TRBV12-3/TRBV12-4 | CASSYGWADSGNTIYF
TRBJ2-3 | TRBV27 | CASSLVHTTDTQYF
TRBJ2-7 | TRBV30 | CAGASGLRYEQYF
TRBJ1-1 | TRBV6-1 | CASSRWVENTEAFF
TRBJ2-7 | TRBV20-1 | CSARDPFRMRAGLINEQYF
TRBJ2-7 | TRBV7-9 | CASSLVGIHEQYF
TRBJ2-1 | TRBV6-1 | CASRTGGGNEQFF
TRBJ2-2 | TRBV28 | CASSLRTSGGTGELFF
TRBJ1-1 | TRBV9 | CASSVKSALNTEAFF
TRBJ2-5 | TRBV7-9 | CASSPKSAGKETQYF
TRBJ1-2 | TRBV7-8 | CASSLLTTAYGYTF
TRBJ2-2 | TRBV9 | CASSVEPITGELFF
TRBJ2-1 | TRBV3-1 | CASSPPSDNEQFF
TRBJ1-4 | TRBV28 | CASSPRTVLNEKLFF
TRBJ1-2 | TRBV28 | CASSSTPVYTYGYTF
TRBJ2-1 | TRBV27 | CASSRQRPGGDEQFF
TRBJ1-4 | TRBV30 | CAWSVRQGRNEKLFF
TRBJ2-3 | TRBV27 | CASGLKGDSGPLHPDTQYF
TRBJ1-4 | TRBV3-1 | CASSQMGGFATNEKLFF
TRBJ2-5 | TRBV5-4 | CASRGGRTDQETQYF
TRBJ2-3 | TRBV18 | CASSPQGSRTDTQYF
TRBJ2-5 | TRBV7-9 | CASSPSTGPEETQYF
TRBJ2-3 | TRBV29-1 | CSVVRLDSKGTQYF
TRBJ1-5 | TRBV6-1 | CASTVPGPSGGGQPQHF
TRBJ2-5 | TRBV20-1 | CSASRSGSVQETQYF
TRBJ2-1 | TRBV9 | CASSQGPRVNEQFF
TRBJ2-7 | TRBV28 | CASRGPSSYEQYF
TRBJ2-7 | TRBV9 | CASSPQDSGSIYEQYF
TRBJ1-1 | TRBV30 | CAWSGSLNTEAFF
TRBJ2-5 | TRBV15 | CATGRDGGRPNQETQYF
TRBJ2-1 | TRBV20-1 | CSARGSMMADEQFF
TRBJ1-5 | TRBV6-5 | CASSYTHQDSNQPQHF
TRBJ2-7 | TRBV29-1 | CSVEPSGRSEQYF